What follows is one T cell receptor beta chain and its context. The V gene lost 2 bases and the J gene lost 5 bases, with 13 bases spanning the gap. Germline V gene sequence: CDR1 LNHNV, CDR2 YYDKDF (reference sequence). This CDR3 is 15 amino acids long. The data belong to a study of identical twins. TCRdb redid the calling of the 5' RACE reads with MiXCR, one entry per CDR3 protein. Counted here are fewer than 900,000 distinct CDR3 sequences, 21% occurring once; the ten biggest clones make up over 4%. Each donor was a healthy Caucasian. These data also formed part of another study, on T cells expressing NK-cell markers. Turning to that study: As a fraction of CD8+ T cells, dominant NKG2C+ clonotypes reached about 1.0-7.5% in more than five donors. Dominance of the CD3+CD56-NKG2C+ fraction by these clonotypes also held in a handful of donors.

This chain links TRBV15 with TRBJ2-4; the D is unclear. The sequence was obtained from a woman aged 18 to 35 in good health. The sequenced sample was PBMCs. CDR3 in DNA: TGTGCCACCAGCAGACCGGGTGACACAGAAAACATTCAGTACTTC. Protein: CATSRPGDTENIQYF.